The 11 T cell receptor beta chains presented below share a single source sample, sequenced in a study of blood T cell dynamics during melanoma immunotherapy. Sequencing was performed with immunoSEQ multiplex PCR; in TCRdb, only in-frame clones are kept and a portion is missing. The data show about 11,000 clones, with about 80% seen just once and 20% to 25% held by the top ten. Stated time point: week 3, after first cycle of checkpoint inhibitor. Sample: blood, taken from a patient treated with checkpoint blockade. These receptors all stem from a human donor with melanoma.

In this sample, this clone turned up once. V gene TRBV15 combines with J gene TRBJ1-1; a weak D match, TRBD1 (6 bases). The CDR3 has 15 amino acids. Trimming left V 2 bases short and J 4 bases short, with 14 bases between. Looked up from germline, CDR1 is LNHNV and CDR2 is YYDKDF (reference sequence). For the CDR3, the DNA is TGTGCCACCAGCAGAAGGACAGCGGAGGGCACTGAAGCTTTCTTT. This gives the protein CATSRRTAEGTEAFF.

The chain carries TRBV29-1 and TRBJ1-2; the D is unclear. CDR3 length: 13 residues. V gave up 1 base and J gave up 4 bases, with 10 bases separating them. Germline lookup yields CDR1 SQVTM and CDR2 ANQGSEA. The CDR3 is CSVEGTAVYGYTF. The CDR3 DNA sequence: TGCAGCGTTGAAGGGACCGCCGTCTATGGCTACACCTTC.

The chain links TRBV19 to TRBJ2-2; maybe TRBD1 (5 bases). The CDR3 contains 12 residues. Per germline, CDR1 LNHDA and CDR2 SQIVND (reference sequence). Trimming left V 11 bases short and J 6 bases short, with 13 bases between. CDR3 sequence reads: CAARQRPGELFF. DNA for the CDR3: TGTGCCGCGAGACAGAGGCCCGGGGAGCTGTTTTTT.

V and J are TRBV7-9 and TRBJ1-2; possible D gene TRBD1, 5 bases. Per the germline V gene, CDR1 is SEHNR and CDR2 is FQNEAQ (reference sequence). The length of the CDR3 is 15 residues. V dropped 4 bases and J dropped 5 bases, with 17 bases sitting between them. The CDR3 is CASSSPRDGDYGYTF. The CDR3 nucleotides read TGTGCCAGCAGCTCCCCCCGGGACGGTGATTATGGCTACACCTTC. Full variable domain (rest looked up from reference TRBV7-9 and TRBJ1-2): DTGVSQNPRHKITKRGQNVTFRCDPISEHNRLYWYRQTLGQGPEFLTYFQNEAQLEKSRLLSDRFSAERPKGSFSTLEIQRTEQGDSAMYLCASSSPRDGDYGYTFGSGTRLTVV.

J is TRBJ2-3 and V is TRBV6-6; the match to TRBD1 covers 7 bases. Germline CDR1 is MNHNY and CDR2 is SVGAGI (reference sequence). The junction had 10 bases not matched to a gene; V was cut back by 11 bases and J by 5 bases. The CDR3 extends over 13 amino acids. The CDR3 spells CAARVQGRDTQYF. The CDR3 DNA sequence: TGTGCCGCCCGGGTACAGGGGAGAGATACGCAGTATTTT.

The DNA of the CDR3 is TGCAGCGCCACCCGGGACGGGAGCAATCAGCCCCAGCATTTT. Amino acids: CSATRDGSNQPQHF. The genes are TRBV29-1 and TRBJ1-5; tentative D call: TRBD1 (5 bases). The V and J ends lost 7 bases and 1 base respectively, with 14 bases between them. This CDR3 comprises 14 residues. The V gene's germline CDR1 is SQVTM and CDR2 ANQGSEA.

V gene TRBV30 combines with J gene TRBJ2-7; 12 nucleotides agree with TRBD1. The CDR3 is 14 residues long. The junction had 6 bases not matched to a gene; V was cut back by 2 bases and J by 7 bases. Germline lookup yields CDR1 GTSNPN and CDR2 SVGIG (reference sequence). The CDR3 DNA follows: TGTGCCTGGAGTCTGGGACAGGGGGCTTGGGAGCAGTACTTC. Protein sequence: CAWSLGQGAWEQYF.

Written as DNA, the CDR3 is TGTGCCAGTAACCGGAGGGGGGCCGGTGGCTACACCTTC. Amino acids: CASNRRGAGGYTF. The V and J genes are TRBV19 and TRBJ1-2, with D tentatively TRBD1 (6 bases). The germline V gene encodes CDR1 LNHDA and CDR2 SQIVND (reference sequence). This CDR3 spans 13 amino acids. Between the trimmed V and J ends, which lost 7 bases and 7 bases, there was a span of 16 bases.

This chain joins TRBV28 and TRBJ2-3; D gene unclear. The V end lost 4 bases, the J end lost 2 bases, and 4 bases lay between the germline ends. Germline V gene lookup returns CDR1 MDHEN and CDR2 SYDVKM. The CDR3 spans 12 residues. CDR3 sequence reads: CASSSNTDTQYF. The CDR3 DNA reads TGTGCCAGCAGTTCGAACACAGATACGCAGTATTTT.

This chain joins TRBV4-1 and TRBJ2-2, with D possibly called TRBD1 or TRBD2 (5 bases each). CDR3 length: 16 residues. Germline V lookup: CDR1 MGHRA, CDR2 YSYEKL. V was cut by 4 bases and J by 6 bases, with 18 bases left in between. The CDR3 spells CASSPGRLVRSGELFF. The CDR3 nucleotides are TGCGCCAGCAGCCCGGGACGCCTAGTACGGTCCGGGGAGCTGTTTTTT.

V gene TRBV7-3 combines with J gene TRBJ1-1; 12 bases fit TRBD1. The CDR3 runs 14 residues. The V segment lost 5 bases and the J segment 8 bases; nucleotides outside the gene matches: 6. Germline V CDR1 and CDR2: SGHTA, FQGTGA. The CDR3 is CASSSQGQGAEAFF. The CDR3 coding sequence is TGTGCCAGCAGCAGTCAGGGACAGGGGGCAGAAGCTTTCTTT.